This TCR beta chain was captured in a study of shared clonotypes between healthy human individuals. Looking at the study overall: The composition of the donors was a couple of women and a few men aged 18 to 49. The study's findings and limits: Across subsets, estimated richness was generally greater for naive than for memory populations. Generation of non-shared clonotypes was less probable than generation of clonotypes shared by all four donors.

A remark on this clone: What it binds is not known.

Naive CD8 cells lacked CD45RO, underwent positive selection for CCR7 and left out terminally differentiated effector memory CD45RA+ cells. The data were produced by immunoSEQ multiplex PCR, yet TCRdb's version contains in-frame clones alone and is incomplete. The repertoire holds under 2,000,000 clones, with less than 95% as singletons. Trimming shortened V by 7 bases and J by 8 bases, and 18 bases separated the two germline ends. This CDR3 is built from 13 residues. CDR1 is MNHEY and CDR2 is SMNVEV in the germline V gene (reference sequence). The sample comprised naive CD8+ T cells sorted from blood. The rearrangement links TRBV27 to TRBJ2-7; D perhaps matches TRBD1 (6 bases). The source is a man aged 18 to 30 in good health. CDR3 protein: CASKGQGSSKQYF. The DNA of the CDR3 is TGTGCCAGCAAGGGGCAGGGGAGTTCGAAGCAGTACTTC.